A selection of T cell receptor beta chains follows, all from one sample in a study of T cell changes during pregnancy in multiple sclerosis. Some clones are missing from TCRdb's copy, which holds only in-frame ones; the method was immunoSEQ multiplex PCR. The sample holds about 74,000 clones; roughly 90% are singletons and the top ten take roughly 1.5%. This specimen was peripheral blood, taken in the third trimester of pregnancy. The receptor set was obtained from a female donor with multiple sclerosis, enrolled in a pregnancy study. CDR3s include the opening cysteine and the closing phenylalanine or tryptophan.

>TRBV2|TRBJ2-1
CASRDSGGHYNEQFF
>TRBV28|TRBJ2-4
CASMWATKNIQYF
>TRBV30|TRBJ1-4
CAWRPLGGLGTNEKLFF
>TRBV25-1|TRBJ2-7
CASSDRAYEQYF
>TRBV4-1|TRBJ2-1
CASSRTLAGADYNEQFF
>TRBV4-3|TRBJ1-1
CASSQDREDTEAFF
>TRBV7-9|TRBJ2-2
CASSSYLDREQTGELFF
>TRBV28|TRBJ2-7
CASSPQAPEQYF
>TRBV2|TRBJ2-5
CASSEGVSGTQYF
>TRBV30|TRBJ1-6
CAWSWNREQSPLHF
>TRBV9|TRBJ1-2
CASSFDRVPNYGYTF
>TRBV5-4|TRBJ2-5
CASSSGTSGQETQYF
>TRBV2|TRBJ1-1
CASSERSLGDTEAFF
>TRBV7-7|TRBJ2-3
CASSVGSTDTQYF
>TRBV11-3|TRBJ2-7
CASSLGSLADDEQYF
>TRBV7-2|TRBJ1-1
CASSSRQGVNTEAFF
>TRBV6-1|TRBJ1-5
CASIQGRNQPQHF
>TRBV19|TRBJ2-3
CASSKTVATDTQYF
>TRBV19|TRBJ1-1
CASSENRGRRTEAFF
>TRBV5-4|TRBJ1-6
CASSLSRGNSPLHF
>TRBV6-5|TRBJ1-4
CASSSIRQVLYEKLFF
>TRBV2|TRBJ2-3
CASSRRDREKDTQYF
>TRBV30|TRBJ2-4
CAWTWGHQRAKNIQYF
>TRBV27|TRBJ2-1
CASRGGRGQGFNEQFF
>TRBV7-2|TRBJ1-3
CASSLDSTRGNTIYF
>TRBV25-1|TRBJ2-1
CASSVGQGDEQFF
>TRBV11-3|TRBJ2-1
CASSPGITYNEQFF
>TRBV5-4|TRBJ2-5
CASTRLAGGLETQYF
>TRBV2|TRBJ1-5
CASSDLQYSNQPQHF
>TRBV5-1|TRBJ2-7
CASSLSTLNSYEQYF
>TRBV7-2|TRBJ1-2
CASSRIRGPSYGYTF
>TRBV19|TRBJ1-2
CASFSPPGGYYGYTF
>TRBV6-6|TRBJ2-7
CASSYSGGTYEQYF
>TRBV7-8|TRBJ2-1
CASSSKDSNWNEQFF
>TRBV10-2|TRBJ2-2
CASRQGLAGGPGTGELFF
>TRBV18|TRBJ1-3
CASSLHRKGAGNTIYF
>TRBV28|TRBJ1-2
CASSPVGGDDGYTF
>TRBV18|TRBJ2-7
CASSPGATSYEQYF
>TRBV12-1|TRBJ2-7
CASSCLTGQGCNEQYF
>TRBV5-1|TRBJ1-4
CASSGGQPNEKLFF
>TRBV5-6|TRBJ1-2
CASSSAGLHGYTF
>TRBV5-4|TRBJ1-4
CASSSPTGGVHEKLFF
>TRBV5-1|TRBJ2-4
CASSLSWGLGNIQYF
>TRBV19|TRBJ1-3
CASISPKYTGNTIYF
>TRBV5-1|TRBJ2-3
CASSLGPRDTDTQYF
>TRBV29-1|TRBJ2-6
CSVAGSGANVLTF
>TRBV15|TRBJ1-6
CATSRVRESPLHF
>TRBV5-1|TRBJ2-7
CASSFLGIGEQYF
>TRBV7-2|TRBJ2-7
CASSLSLGLHYEQYF
>TRBV20-1|TRBJ1-3
CSAIRRNTIYF
>TRBV5-1|TRBJ2-5
CASSLDRFSQETQYF
>TRBV18|TRBJ2-2
CASSPRQDTGELFF
>TRBV5-1|TRBJ2-1
CASSQASGGLSYNEQFF
>TRBV29-1|TRBJ2-7
CSVVPHGREGEQYF
>TRBV4-3|TRBJ2-2
CASSQVQGGWELFF